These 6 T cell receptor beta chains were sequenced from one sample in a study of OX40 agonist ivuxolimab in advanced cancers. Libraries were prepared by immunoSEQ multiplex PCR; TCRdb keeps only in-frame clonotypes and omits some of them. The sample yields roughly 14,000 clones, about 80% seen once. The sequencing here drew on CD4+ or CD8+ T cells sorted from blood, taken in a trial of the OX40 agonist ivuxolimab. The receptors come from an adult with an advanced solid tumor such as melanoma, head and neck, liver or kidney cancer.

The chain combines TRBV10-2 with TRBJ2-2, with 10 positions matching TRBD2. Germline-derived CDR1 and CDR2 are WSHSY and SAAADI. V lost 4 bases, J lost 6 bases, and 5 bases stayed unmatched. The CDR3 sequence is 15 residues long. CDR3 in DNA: TGCGCCAGCAGTGCTAGCGGGAGAGCCGCCGGGGAGCTGTTTTTT. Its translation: CASSASGRAAGELFF.

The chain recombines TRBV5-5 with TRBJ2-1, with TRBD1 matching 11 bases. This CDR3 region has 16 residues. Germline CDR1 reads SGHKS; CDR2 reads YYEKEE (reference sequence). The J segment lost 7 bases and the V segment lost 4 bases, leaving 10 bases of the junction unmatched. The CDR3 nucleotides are TGTGCCAGCAGCATCCAGGACAGGGGGCTAGTGAATGAGCAGTTCTTC. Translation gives CASSIQDRGLVNEQFF.

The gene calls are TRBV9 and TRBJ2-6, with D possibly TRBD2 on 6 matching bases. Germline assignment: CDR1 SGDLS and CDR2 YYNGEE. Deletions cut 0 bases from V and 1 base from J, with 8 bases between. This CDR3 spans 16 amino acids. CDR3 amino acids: CASSVASVSGANVLTF. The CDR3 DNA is TGTGCCAGCAGCGTAGCTAGCGTATCTGGGGCCAACGTCCTGACTTTC.

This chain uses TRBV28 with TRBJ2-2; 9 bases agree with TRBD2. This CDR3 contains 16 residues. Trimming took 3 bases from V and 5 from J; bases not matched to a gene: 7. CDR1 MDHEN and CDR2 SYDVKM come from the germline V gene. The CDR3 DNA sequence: TGTGCCAGCAGTTTCTTGGCTAGCGGGATGACCGGGGAGCTGTTTTTT. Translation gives CASSFLASGMTGELFF.

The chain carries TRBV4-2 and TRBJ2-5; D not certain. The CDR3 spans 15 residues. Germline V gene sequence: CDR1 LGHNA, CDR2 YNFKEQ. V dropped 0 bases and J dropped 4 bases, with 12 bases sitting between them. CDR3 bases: TGTGCCAGCAGCCAAGAGGCGGCAGGCGTAGAGACCCAGTACTTC. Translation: CASSQEAAGVETQYF.

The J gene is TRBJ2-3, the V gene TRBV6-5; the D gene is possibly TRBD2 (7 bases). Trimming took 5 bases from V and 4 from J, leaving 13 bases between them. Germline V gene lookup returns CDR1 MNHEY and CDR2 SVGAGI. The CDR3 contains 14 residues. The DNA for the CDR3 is TGTGCCAGCAGTACTGGGGGGGCCTCAGATACGCAGTATTTT. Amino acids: CASSTGGASDTQYF.